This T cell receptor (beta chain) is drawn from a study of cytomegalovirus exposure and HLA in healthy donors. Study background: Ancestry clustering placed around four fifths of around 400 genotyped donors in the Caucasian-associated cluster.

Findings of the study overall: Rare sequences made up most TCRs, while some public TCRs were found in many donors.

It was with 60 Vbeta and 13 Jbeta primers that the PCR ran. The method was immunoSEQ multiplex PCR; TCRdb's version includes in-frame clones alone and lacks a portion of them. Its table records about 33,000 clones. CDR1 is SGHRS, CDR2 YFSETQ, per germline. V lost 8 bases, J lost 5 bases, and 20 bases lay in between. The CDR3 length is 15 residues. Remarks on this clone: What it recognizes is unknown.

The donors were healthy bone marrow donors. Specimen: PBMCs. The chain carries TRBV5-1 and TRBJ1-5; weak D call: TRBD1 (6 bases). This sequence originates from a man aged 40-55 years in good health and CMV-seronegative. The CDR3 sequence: CASLCETGTYQPQHF. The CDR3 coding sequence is TGCGCCAGTTTATGCGAGACAGGTACCTATCAGCCCCAGCATTTT.